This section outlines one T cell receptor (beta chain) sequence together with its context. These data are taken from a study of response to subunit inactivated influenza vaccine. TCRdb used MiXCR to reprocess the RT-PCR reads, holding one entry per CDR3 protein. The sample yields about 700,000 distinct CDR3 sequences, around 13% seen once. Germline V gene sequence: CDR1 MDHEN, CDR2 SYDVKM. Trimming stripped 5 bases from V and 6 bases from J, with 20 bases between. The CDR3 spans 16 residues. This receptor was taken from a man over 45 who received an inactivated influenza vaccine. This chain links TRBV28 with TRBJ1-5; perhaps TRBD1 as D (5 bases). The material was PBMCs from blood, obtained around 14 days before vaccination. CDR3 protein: CASSVSSSRGSQPQHF. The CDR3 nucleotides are TGTGCCAGCAGTGTATCCTCCTCCCGGGGGTCTCAGCCCCAGCATTTT.